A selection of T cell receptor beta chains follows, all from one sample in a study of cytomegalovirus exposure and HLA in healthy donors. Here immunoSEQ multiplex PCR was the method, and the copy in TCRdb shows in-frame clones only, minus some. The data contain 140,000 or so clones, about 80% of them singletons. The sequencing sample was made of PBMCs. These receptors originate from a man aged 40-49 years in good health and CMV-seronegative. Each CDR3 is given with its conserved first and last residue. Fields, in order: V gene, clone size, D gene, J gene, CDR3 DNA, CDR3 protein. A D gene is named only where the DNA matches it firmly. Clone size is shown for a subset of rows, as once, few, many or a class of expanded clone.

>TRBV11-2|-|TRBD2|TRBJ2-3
TGTGCCAGCAGCTTAGGCGCGGGAGAGCCAGATACGCAGTATTTT
CASSLGAGEPDTQYF
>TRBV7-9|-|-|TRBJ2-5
TGTGCCAGCAGCCCCCGGACTATACAAGAGACCCAGTACTTC
CASSPRTIQETQYF
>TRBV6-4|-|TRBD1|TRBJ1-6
TGTGCCAGCAGTGAAGCAGGGGGTTTTAGGGCACCCCTCCACTTT
CASSEAGGFRAPLHF
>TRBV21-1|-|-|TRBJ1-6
TGTGCCAGCAGCAAGGTGTGGGACAGGGTCGTATCACCCCTCCACTTT
CASSKVWDRVVSPLHF
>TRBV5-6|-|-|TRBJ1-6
TGTGCCAGCAGCTTCGGGCACGGGATGGTTTCGTTAACCCTCCACTTT
CASSFGHGMVSLTLHF
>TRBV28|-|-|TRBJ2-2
TGTGCCAGCAGTCCCAGGAGGGGGCACGGCACCGGGGAGCTGTTTTTT
CASSPRRGHGTGELFF
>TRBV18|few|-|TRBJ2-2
TGTGCCAGCTCACCAAGAAGCGGTGAGAACACCGGGGAGCTGTTTTTT
CASSPRSGENTGELFF
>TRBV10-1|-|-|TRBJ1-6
TGCGCCAGCAGTGAACTAGGTCAGGGGAATTCACCCCTCCACTTT
CASSELGQGNSPLHF
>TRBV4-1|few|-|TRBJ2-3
TGCGCCAGCAGCCAAGTCGTCCCAGATACGCAGTATTTT
CASSQVVPDTQYF
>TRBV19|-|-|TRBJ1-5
TGTGCCAGTAGTATCTATGATCCGTGGGGCCATCAGCCCCAGCATTTT
CASSIYDPWGHQPQHF